One and the same sample provided the 19 T cell receptor beta chains below, sequenced in a study of cytomegalovirus exposure and HLA in healthy donors. PCR amplification relied on 60 Vbeta primers (plus 13 Jbeta primers). Profiling relied on immunoSEQ multiplex PCR, and the TCRdb table lists in-frame clones only, not all of them. The table lists 100,000 to 150,000 clones, 75% to 85% of them singletons. The sequenced sample was PBMCs. These receptors all come from a man between 40 and 49 years old in good health and CMV-seronegative.

The rearrangement joins TRBV5-1 to TRBJ1-2, with TRBD1 matching 12 bases. J was trimmed by 8 bases and V by 4 bases; bases with no gene match: 9. Germline V gene lookup returns CDR1 SGHRS and CDR2 YFSETQ. The CDR3 has 15 amino acids. CDR3 loop: CASSEGQGASGGYTF. In DNA form, the CDR3 reads TGCGCCAGCAGCGAGGGACAGGGGGCATCGGGGGGCTACACCTTC.

The rearrangement uses TRBV28 and TRBJ2-3, with a possible D match to TRBD1 (5 bases). Germline-derived CDR1 and CDR2 are MDHEN and SYDVKM. With 6 bases removed from V and 0 bases from J, the gap between germline ends came to 10 bases. The CDR3 is made up of 14 amino acids. This CDR3 is CASSIRQSTDTQYF. In DNA, the CDR3 is TGTGCCAGCAGCATCAGACAGAGCACAGATACGCAGTATTTT.

Of note for this clone: Other DNA sequences in this sample translate to the same CDR3. V usage is TRBV5-1 and J usage is TRBJ2-5, with 8 bases fitting TRBD1. The CDR3 loop spans 13 amino acids. The germline V gene has CDR1 SGHRS and CDR2 YFSETQ. The V and J ends lost 4 bases and 5 bases, in that order; junction bases with no gene match: 4. CDR3: CASSQGAGETQYF. The CDR3 coding sequence is TGCGCCAGCAGCCAGGGGGCCGGGGAGACCCAGTACTTC.

The gene calls are TRBV5-1 and TRBJ1-4; D ambiguous. Trimming took off 5 bases at V and 5 bases at J, with 10 bases between the two ends. The germline V gene has CDR1 SGHRS and CDR2 YFSETQ. The CDR3 length is 13 residues. CDR3 nucleotide sequence: TGCGCCAGCAGACCTACGACAAATGAAAAACTGTTTTTT. Translated, it gives CASRPTTNEKLFF.

The rearrangement uses TRBV7-9 and TRBJ2-5, with TRBD2 as a possible D gene (6 bases). The CDR3 sequence is 16 residues long. Germline assignment: CDR1 SEHNR and CDR2 FQNEAQ (reference sequence). Trimming removed 4 bases at V and 1 base at J, with 16 bases between. The CDR3 loop is CASSSSPGLLQETQYF. CDR3 nucleotide sequence: TGTGCCAGCAGCTCATCGCCGGGACTGCTCCAAGAGACCCAGTACTTC.

The chain employs TRBV4-1 and TRBJ2-3; D remains ambiguous. The germline CDR1 and CDR2 sequences are MGHRA and YSYEKL. The V end was cut by 1 base, the J end by 5 bases, with 4 bases between. The CDR3 contains 12 residues. The CDR3 sequence is CASSQVLDTQYF. As DNA, the CDR3 is TGCGCCAGCAGCCAAGTATTAGATACGCAGTATTTT.

V usage is TRBV30 and J usage is TRBJ2-7; no reliable D call. The germline CDR1 and CDR2 sequences are GTSNPN and SVGIG (reference sequence). The CDR3 has 11 residues. Trimming took 5 bases from V and 6 from J, leaving 11 bases between them. CDR3 coding DNA: TGTGCCTGGGCCCGACTCGGCGAGCAGTACTTC. It translates to CAWARLGEQYF.

The J gene is TRBJ1-1, the V gene TRBV5-8; D unclear. CDR1 is SGHTS, CDR2 YDEGEE, per germline. The ends were cut back, 3 bases at V and 1 base at J, with 13 bases in the middle. The CDR3 extends over 15 amino acids. In DNA, the CDR3 is TGTGCCAGCAGCTCCACAACTAAGGCGAACACTGAAGCTTTCTTT. Its protein is CASSSTTKANTEAFF.

The V gene is TRBV5-4, the J gene TRBJ2-5, with 14 bases that match TRBD2. Gene TRBJ2-7 matches the end of the DNA better, so the J call may be wrong. CDR1 and CDR2 (germline): SGHNT, YYREEE (reference sequence). The CDR3 loop spans 17 amino acids. The CDR3 sequence is CASSGSGTSGGSYEQYF. CDR3 in DNA: TGTGCCAGCAGCGGGTCCGGGACTAGCGGGGGATCCTACGAGCAGTACTTC.

This chain joins TRBV11-3 and TRBJ2-1; D uncertain. Trimming took 5 bases from V and 9 from J, leaving 14 bases between them. This CDR3 contains 13 residues. CDR1 is SGHNT and CDR2 is YENEEA in the germline V gene. CDR3 loop: CASSPRQWAEQFF. CDR3 DNA sequence: TGTGCCAGCAGCCCTCGTCAATGGGCTGAGCAGTTCTTC.

This clone has only one observation. This sequence joins TRBV28 and TRBJ2-5; TRBD1 matches at 7 bases. CDR1 is MDHEN, CDR2 SYDVKM, per germline. The length of the CDR3 is 13 residues. The J segment lost 1 base and the V segment lost 6 bases, leaving 2 bases of the junction unmatched. CDR3 protein: CASRTGIQETQYF. As DNA, the CDR3 is TGTGCCAGCAGGACAGGGATCCAAGAGACCCAGTACTTC.

The rearrangement links TRBV5-1 to TRBJ1-3; D is ambiguous. The CDR3 has 16 residues. In germline, CDR1 is SGHRS, CDR2 YFSETQ. Trimming took off 0 bases at V and 0 bases at J, with 10 bases between the two ends. CDR3 protein: CASSLDRLDSGNTIYF. The CDR3, as DNA: TGCGCCAGCAGCTTGGACCGACTTGACTCTGGAAACACCATATATTTT. The full variable domain, with the rest looked up from reference TRBV5-1 and TRBJ1-3, is KAGVTQTPRYLIKTRGQQVTLSCSPISGHRSVSWYQQTPGQGLQFLFEYFSETQRNKGNFPGRFSGRQFSNSRSEMNVSTLELGDSALYLCASSLDRLDSGNTIYFGEGSWLTVV.

As concerns this clone: The same CDR3 also results from other DNA sequences found in this sample. The chain uses TRBV30 and TRBJ1-6; TRBD1 is a possible D gene (6 bases). Germline V gene sequence: CDR1 GTSNPN, CDR2 SVGIG (reference sequence). Trimming took off 3 bases at V and 9 bases at J, with 9 bases between the two ends. The CDR3 sequence is 12 residues long. The DNA of the CDR3 is TGTGCCTGGAGACAGGGTTTTTCACCCCTCCACTTT. Translation: CAWRQGFSPLHF.

The chain recombines TRBV30 with TRBJ2-3; 7 nucleotides align to TRBD2. The CDR3 loop spans 15 amino acids. The V gene end was trimmed by 5 bases and the J gene end by 2 bases; junction bases not matched to a gene: 10. Germline assignment: CDR1 GTSNPN and CDR2 SVGIG (reference sequence). The DNA of the CDR3 is TGTGCCTGGGACCCCGGGGAGGGATTCACAGATACGCAGTATTTT. Protein sequence: CAWDPGEGFTDTQYF.

The chain combines TRBV6-1 with TRBJ2-7; TRBD1 matches at 7 bases. V lost 3 bases, J lost 8 bases, and 7 bases stayed unmatched. The CDR3 runs 13 residues. Looked up from germline, CDR1 is MNHNS and CDR2 is SASEGT. The CDR3 sequence: CASSDGTVFQQYF. The DNA of the CDR3 is TGTGCCAGCAGTGATGGGACAGTCTTCCAGCAGTACTTC.

This clone appeared once. The rearrangement links TRBV11-3 to TRBJ2-6, with 7 bases identical to TRBD2. The V and J ends lost 2 bases and 1 base, in that order; junction bases with no gene match: 5. The CDR3 is 17 amino acids. Germline assignment: CDR1 SGHNT and CDR2 YENEEA. DNA for the CDR3: TGTGCCAGCAGCTTATCTGGGGACTATTCTGGGGCCAACGTCCTGACTTTC. It yields the protein CASSLSGDYSGANVLTF.

The V call is TRBV19, the J call TRBJ1-2, with 11 bases fitting TRBD1. The CDR3 consists of 18 residues. V shed 5 bases and J 0 bases; nucleotides not matched to a gene: 11. Germline loops: CDR1 LNHDA, CDR2 SQIVND (reference sequence). For the CDR3, the DNA is TGTGCCAGTAGTTCAGCCGGGACAGGGGGTTTGGCTAACTATGGCTACACCTTC. Protein product: CASSSAGTGGLANYGYTF. The complete variable domain, with remaining parts taken from reference TRBV19 and TRBJ1-2, reads DGGITQSPKYLFRKEGQNVTLSCEQNLNHDAMYWYRQDPGQGLRLIYYSQIVNDFQKGDIAEGYSVSREKKESFPLTVTSAQKNPTAFYLCASSSAGTGGLANYGYTFGSGTRLTVV.

V gene TRBV5-1 combines with J gene TRBJ2-7; 9 bases map to TRBD1. The CDR3 is 18 residues long. The germline gives CDR1 SGHRS, CDR2 YFSETQ. J gave up 4 bases and V 9 bases, and 23 bases lay outside the gene matches. The CDR3 region has the DNA TGCGCCATGGAGTGGTTGAGGACAGGGGAACCTCTGGGTTACGAGCAGTACTTC. Residues: CAMEWLRTGEPLGYEQYF.

This chain links TRBV28 with TRBJ2-3; no reliable D call. CDR3 size: 14 residues. The germline V gene encodes CDR1 MDHEN and CDR2 SYDVKM. With 3 bases removed from V and 2 bases from J, the gap between germline ends came to 9 bases. The DNA for the CDR3 is TGTGCCAGCAGTTTGCCCCACAACACAGATACGCAGTATTTT. Amino acids: CASSLPHNTDTQYF.